The source of this TCR beta chain is a study of T cell responses to AZD1222 COVID-19 vaccine. The J segment lost 5 bases and the V segment lost 1 base, leaving 6 bases of the junction unmatched. CDR3 length equals 14 residues. Germline V gene sequence: CDR1 GTSNPN, CDR2 SVGIG (reference sequence). As for this clone: Its antigen is unidentified.

This table comes from immunoSEQ multiplex PCR, and its TCRdb copy is limited to in-frame clones, with some not included. The sample carries about 120,000 clones, approximately 90% recorded once. Some second doses came at about 4 weeks and others at about 12 weeks; these were pooled. The study, taken as a whole, reports: Among the donors, most were white British and more were female, and clonal diversity was possibly underestimated. With dominance at 160-218 and 743-854, vaccine-associated CD4 TCRs spanned spike.

This sample comprised peripheral blood, obtained 28 days after the second AZD1222 dose. The chain has TRBV30 and TRBJ2-5, with 8 bases matching TRBD2. This receptor was obtained from an adult who received the AZD1222 COVID-19 vaccine. CDR3 nucleotides: TGTGCCTGGAGTGAGGGCCTAGCGGGCGAGACCCAGTACTTC. Its translation is CAWSEGLAGETQYF.